The rows below give T cell receptor beta chains drawn from one sample of a study of blood T cell repertoires in COVID-19. The table came from immunoSEQ multiplex PCR; TCRdb's copy has only in-frame clones and leaves some out. The sample carries about 140,000 clones, approximately 87% recorded once. Sequences were obtained from peripheral blood. Receptors were obtained from a woman aged 35 to 49 with acute or convalescent COVID-19. Both conserved end residues are part of each CDR3. A D gene is named only where the DNA matches it firmly. Clone sizes are given selectively: once, few, many, or a class where the clone is expanded.

D gene	J gene	V gene	clone size	CDR3 protein	CDR3 DNA
TRBD1	TRBJ1-1	TRBV4-3	NA	CASSQDARGATEAFF	TGCGCCAGCAGCCAAGACGCCAGGGGGGCGACTGAAGCTTTCTTT
NA	TRBJ1-5	TRBV7-2	once	CASSLRRGSDLPQHF	TGTGCCAGCAGCTTACGGCGGGGGTCGGACTTACCCCAGCATTTT
NA	TRBJ2-3	TRBV12-1	few	CASSARLGPDTQYF	TGTGCCAGCAGCGCCAGACTAGGTCCGGATACGCAGTATTTT
NA	TRBJ1-1	TRBV12-3/TRBV12-4	NA	CASSSGHLAFF	TGTGCCAGCAGTTCGGGACACTTAGCTTTCTTT
NA	TRBJ2-1	TRBV7-2	NA	CASSLGEYEQFF	TGTGCCAGCAGCTTAGGCGAATATGAGCAGTTCTTC
NA	TRBJ1-2	TRBV6-2/TRBV6-3	NA	CASSLFTENYGYTF	TGTGCCAGCAGTTTATTCACGGAGAACTATGGCTACACCTTC
NA	TRBJ1-2	TRBV4-2	NA	CASSQDNRVYYGYTF	TGTGCCAGCAGCCAAGATAACAGGGTGTACTATGGCTACACCTTC
TRBD2	TRBJ2-7	TRBV6-2/TRBV6-3	NA	CASSYVAGVRNEQYF	TGTGCCAGCAGTTACGTTGCGGGAGTGCGGAACGAGCAGTACTTC
TRBD1	TRBJ2-1	TRBV7-3	NA	CASSWDRASYNEQFF	TGTGCCAGCAGCTGGGACAGGGCTTCCTACAATGAGCAGTTCTTC
TRBD1	TRBJ1-1	TRBV24-1	NA	CATRGDRQSAEAFF	TGTGCCACCAGGGGGGACAGGCAGTCCGCTGAAGCTTTCTTT
NA	TRBJ1-1	TRBV5-4	few	CASSLDPEVNTEAFF	TGTGCCAGCAGCTTGGATCCGGAGGTGAACACTGAAGCTTTCTTT
NA	TRBJ1-1	TRBV19	NA	CASSIAGPNTEAFF	TGTGCCAGTAGTATCGCAGGCCCGAACACTGAAGCTTTCTTT
NA	TRBJ2-5	TRBV5-4	NA	CASSLAEAQETQYF	TGTGCCAGCAGCTTGGCCGAAGCCCAAGAGACCCAGTACTTC
TRBD1	TRBJ2-7	TRBV2	NA	CASRQGSYEQYF	TGTGCCAGCCGACAGGGCTCCTACGAGCAGTACTTC
TRBD1	TRBJ1-4	TRBV3-1/TRBV3-2	NA	CASSPLSGGWEKLFF	TGTGCCAGCAGCCCCCTTTCAGGGGGTTGGGAAAAACTGTTTTTT
TRBD1	TRBJ2-4	TRBV18	once	CASSQNRGLTDIQYF	TGTGCCAGCTCACAAAACAGGGGGCTAACGGACATTCAGTACTTC
NA	TRBJ2-7	TRBV7-8	NA	CASSAVVHEQYF	TGTGCCAGCAGCGCAGTGGTTCACGAGCAGTACTTC
TRBD2	TRBJ2-7	TRBV5-1	once	CASSLTAGGGEQYF	TGCGCCAGCAGCTTGACGGCGGGAGGGGGCGAGCAGTACTTC
TRBD1	TRBJ1-2	TRBV30	NA	CAWSPPGQADYGYTF	TGTGCCTGGAGTCCGCCGGGACAGGCGGACTATGGCTACACCTTC